A single sample is the source of the 21 T cell receptor beta chains below, sequenced in a study of response to subunit inactivated influenza vaccine (dated by TCRdb to 2017 to 2018). Libraries were built with RT-PCR. TCRdb records Illumina HiSeq 2500 as the sequencer. TCRdb cleaned the public reads at Q25 with fastp, built clones with MiXCR and kept in-frame beta chains. Each entry merges the rows of one CDR3 protein and shows their most common DNA and genes. Within this sample are 500,000 to 600,000 distinct CDR3 sequences, with 12% to 15% of them counted one time only. Of the sample, roughly 11% falls within the top ten clones. Sequencing used PBMCs from blood, obtained about 11 days after vaccination. Receptors originate from a man in his fifties or sixties who received an inactivated influenza vaccine. Donor details come from another sample of the same person, matched by shared clones.

This clonotype was observed many times. This rearrangement joins TRBV29-1 to TRBJ2-7, with 9 positions matching TRBD1. Germline V gives CDR1 SQVTM, CDR2 ANQGSEA. Unmatched junction bases numbered 8, after V lost 1 base and J lost 4 bases. CDR3 length: 15 residues. CDR3 DNA sequence: TGCAGCGTTGAAGTTACCGGGACAGGGCTATACGAGCAGTACTTC. It encodes CSVEVTGTGLYEQYF.

The chain has TRBV25-1 and TRBJ1-2; D might be TRBD1 (5 bases). This CDR3 is 12 amino acids long. Germline CDR1 MGHDK, CDR2 SYGVNS. Trimming pared 6 bases from V and 4 bases from J, leaving 9 bases between. The CDR3 nucleotides read TGTGCCAGCAGGGGGGGTCTCTATGGCTACACCTTC. Translation gives CASRGGLYGYTF.

The V call is TRBV11-2, the J call TRBJ1-4; D is possibly TRBD1 (6 bases). CDR1 is SGHAT and CDR2 is FQNNGV in the germline V gene. The CDR3 totals 15 residues. Trimming shortened V by 2 bases and J by 10 bases, and 17 bases separated the two germline ends. The CDR3 is CASSLLRGGPGKLFF. In DNA, the CDR3 is TGTGCCAGCAGCTTACTCCGAGGGGGTCCGGGAAAACTGTTTTTT. Full variable domain (rest looked up from reference TRBV11-2 and TRBJ1-4): EAGVAQSPRYKIIEKRQSVAFWCNPISGHATLYWYQQILGQGPKLLIQFQNNGVVDDSQLPKDRFSAERLKGVDSTLKIQPAKLEDSAVYLCASSLLRGGPGKLFFGSGTQLSVL.

This clonotype occurred many times. The V call is TRBV14, the J call TRBJ1-5; D possibly corresponds to TRBD1 (5 bases). Trimming shortened V by 4 bases and J by 3 bases, and 10 bases separated the two germline ends. Looked up from germline, CDR1 is SGHDN and CDR2 is FVKESK. The CDR3 has 14 amino acids. CDR3 protein: CASSPGTSNQPQHF. CDR3 DNA sequence: TGTGCCAGCAGCCCCGGGACCTCCAATCAGCCCCAGCATTTT.

V is TRBV6-2 or TRBV6-3 and J is TRBJ2-1; D is unclear. The CDR3 spans 15 residues. The ends were cut back, 4 bases at V and 0 bases at J, with 10 bases in the middle. Germline CDR1 reads MNHEY; CDR2 reads SVGEGT. CDR3 bases: TGTGCCAGCAGTTGGTACAGACTCTCCTACAATGAGCAGTTCTTC. Its protein is CASSWYRLSYNEQFF.

This clonotype was counted only a few times. The V and J genes are TRBV28 and TRBJ2-7; weak D call: TRBD1 (5 bases). Looked up from germline, CDR1 is MDHEN and CDR2 is SYDVKM. This CDR3 has 15 amino acids. V shed 5 bases and J shed 4 bases, with 18 bases lying between them. This chain's CDR3 is CASSPNRRNLYEQYF. CDR3 DNA: TGTGCCAGCAGTCCTAACAGGAGAAACCTTTACGAGCAGTACTTC.

This clonotype has only a few counts. The V gene is TRBV28, the J gene TRBJ1-5; 9 bases align to TRBD1. The CDR3 length is 15 residues. The V segment lost 8 bases and the J segment 7 bases; nucleotides outside the gene matches: 12. Germline V gene data show CDR1 as MDHEN and CDR2 as SYDVKM. Here the CDR3 DNA reads TGTGCCAGCCGTTCTGGGACAGGGTACTTCCAGCCCCAGCATTTT. Translation: CASRSGTGYFQPQHF.

This clonotype was detected a few times. J is TRBJ2-2 and V is TRBV6-2 or TRBV6-3; no clear D gene. The germline V gene encodes CDR1 MNHEY and CDR2 SVGEGT. The CDR3 has 15 amino acids. The germline V and J ends were trimmed by 5 bases and 5 bases, with 15 bases remaining between them. DNA of the CDR3: TGTGCCAGCAGTAGGTTTGTAGATTGGACCGGGGAGCTGTTTTTT. Translating gives CASSRFVDWTGELFF.

Only a few counts were recorded for this clonotype. J is TRBJ2-2 and V is TRBV4-3; D is ambiguous. This CDR3 has 13 amino acids. The V gene's germline CDR1 is LGHNA and CDR2 YSLEER. The V and J ends lost 0 bases and 6 bases respectively, with 5 bases between them. The CDR3 region is CASSQDWAGELFF. The CDR3 nucleotides are TGCGCCAGCAGCCAAGATTGGGCCGGGGAGCTGTTTTTT.

This chain connects TRBV20-1 to TRBJ2-4, with no clear D. Germline V CDR1 and CDR2: DFQATT, SNEGSKA (reference sequence). This CDR3 is built from 14 residues. V was cut by 2 bases and J by 9 bases, with 17 bases left in between. The CDR3 DNA follows: TGCAGTGCTAGACCCCCCTCGTCTACGGGCATTCAGTACTTC. Its protein is CSARPPSSTGIQYF.

The sample holds a few counts of this clonotype. The chain has TRBV2 and TRBJ2-7, with D maybe TRBD1 (6 bases). CDR1 is SNHLY and CDR2 is FYNNEI in the germline V gene. Between the trimmed V and J ends, which lost 6 bases and 3 bases, there was a span of 9 bases. The CDR3 sequence is 12 residues long. The CDR3 loop is CASREQGYEQYF. CDR3 coding DNA: TGTGCCAGCAGGGAACAGGGCTACGAGCAGTACTTC.

The gene calls are TRBV27 and TRBJ2-2; weak D call: TRBD2 (5 bases). The CDR3 totals 13 residues. The V end lost 5 bases, the J end lost 8 bases, and 12 bases lay between the germline ends. Per germline, CDR1 MNHEY and CDR2 SMNVEV (reference sequence). The CDR3 loop is CASSPRGYGELFF. CDR3 coding DNA: TGTGCCAGCAGTCCCCGCGGGTATGGGGAGCTGTTTTTT.

This clonotype was observed many times. V gene TRBV7-6 combines with J gene TRBJ2-1; D may be TRBD2 (5 bases). CDR3 size: 13 residues. Germline lookup yields CDR1 SGHVS and CDR2 FNYEAQ. V was shortened by 2 bases and J by 13 bases, with 15 bases between the two germline ends. The CDR3: CASSLSGSGIQFF. CDR3 coding DNA: TGTGCCAGCAGCTTAAGCGGTTCGGGGATCCAGTTCTTC.

This chain joins TRBV3-1 and TRBJ2-5, with 7 positions matching TRBD1. With 6 bases clipped from V and 5 bases from J, the junction kept 15 bases outside the gene matches. Germline CDR1 and CDR2: LGHDT and YNNKEL (reference sequence). The CDR3 is 16 residues long. As DNA, the CDR3 is TGTGCCAGCAGTCCCTTCCGACAGGGCGGGTCGGAGACCCAGTACTTC. It encodes CASSPFRQGGSETQYF.

This chain joins TRBV12-3 or TRBV12-4 and TRBJ1-1; D unclear. V was shortened by 7 bases and J by 2 bases, with 11 bases between the two germline ends. There are 13 residues in the CDR3. In DNA form, the CDR3 reads TGTGCCAGCAATTCGGGGTTTAACACTGAAGCTTTCTTT. As protein: CASNSGFNTEAFF.

This sequence joins TRBV29-1 and TRBJ2-7, with 8 bases identical to TRBD2. The ends lost 3 bases at V and 0 bases at J; junction bases unmatched: 1. CDR3 length equals 13 residues. Germline V gives CDR1 SQVTM, CDR2 ANQGSEA. The CDR3 nucleotides read TGCAGCGTTGATCTAGCGGGCTCCTACGAGCAGTACTTC. This codes for CSVDLAGSYEQYF.

This clonotype was counted between two and nine times. The chain carries TRBV12-3 or TRBV12-4 and TRBJ2-6; D might be TRBD2 (6 bases). The V gene lost 10 bases and the J gene lost 4 bases, with 20 bases spanning the gap. CDR3 length equals 16 residues. The CDR3, as DNA: TGTGCCACCTCGGACGGAGGGTCTCTCGGGGCCAACGTCCTGACTTTC. It encodes CATSDGGSLGANVLTF.

This rearrangement joins TRBV30 to TRBJ1-1, with a possible D match to TRBD1 (6 bases). V lost 3 bases to trimming and J lost 4 bases, with 15 bases between them. The CDR3 sequence is 14 residues long. Germline V gene lookup returns CDR1 GTSNPN and CDR2 SVGIG (reference sequence). CDR3 coding DNA: TGTGCCTGGAGGGGAGGGGGGCGCGGCACTGAAGCTTTCTTT. Translated, it gives CAWRGGGRGTEAFF.

The chain links TRBV20-1 to TRBJ1-5, with 7 bases that match TRBD1. The CDR3 loop spans 15 amino acids. The V gene end was trimmed by 3 bases and the J gene end by 4 bases; junction bases not matched to a gene: 9. In germline, CDR1 is DFQATT, CDR2 SNEGSKA (reference sequence). CDR3 sequence reads: CSARGTGVRNQPQHF. The CDR3 DNA sequence: TGCAGTGCTAGGGGAACAGGGGTTAGAAATCAGCCCCAGCATTTT.

This clonotype was seen repeatedly, ten times or more. This chain uses TRBV7-8 with TRBJ2-1, with 11 positions matching TRBD1. The V gene's germline CDR1 is SGHVS and CDR2 FQNEAQ. The CDR3 length is 14 residues. The V segment lost 7 bases and the J segment 9 bases; nucleotides outside the gene matches: 8. The CDR3 nucleotides read TGTGCCAGCAACCCCGGGACAGGGGGAACTGAGCAGTTCTTC. Amino acids: CASNPGTGGTEQFF.

This clonotype was found a few times. The chain is built from TRBV10-3 and TRBJ1-2; 12 bases align to TRBD1. Germline assignment: CDR1 ENHRY and CDR2 SYGVKD. The CDR3 spans 14 residues. V lost 10 bases and J lost 8; bases outside the gene matches: 11. This chain's CDR3 is CATQPGTGGQGYTF. CDR3 bases: TGTGCCACTCAACCCGGGACAGGGGGCCAAGGCTACACCTTC.